This T cell receptor beta chain was sequenced in a study of response to subunit inactivated influenza vaccine. Study-wide findings and caveats: Every seasonal influenza vaccination brings in few new T cells, the authors suggested.

TCRdb reanalysed the RT-PCR reads using MiXCR and keeps one entry per CDR3 protein. The sample holds around 760,000 distinct CDR3 sequences, more than 11% seen once. Looked up from germline, CDR1 is GTSNPN and CDR2 is SVGIG (reference sequence). This CDR3 has 12 residues. V lost 1 base and J 7 bases, leaving 11 bases between the germline ends. This clonotype has only a few counts. What it recognizes is unknown. The sequence came from a man aged 45-65 years who received an inactivated influenza vaccine. V and J are TRBV30 and TRBJ2-7; D is possibly TRBD1 (5 bases). Sequencing used PBMCs from blood, obtained about 14 days before vaccination. The CDR3, as DNA: TGTGCCTGGAGTGCCCCAGGGTGGGAGCAGTACTTC. This gives the protein CAWSAPGWEQYF.